The 18 T cell receptor beta chains listed next were all sequenced from one sample in a study of Graves' ophthalmopathy and Graves' hyperthyroidism. TCR beta CDR3 amplification used RNA transcripts. RT-PCR in the first round used HTBI primers; a second-round multiplex PCR followed. One entry per CDR3 protein results from TCRdb running MiXCR on the multiplex PCR reads. The sample lists about 660,000 distinct CDR3 sequences; 35% to 50% were seen once. Sequencing was performed on peripheral blood. The receptors stem from an adult man with Graves' ophthalmopathy.

This clonotype came up many times. The chain is built from TRBV5-1 and TRBJ2-6; no clear D. Between the trimmed V and J ends, which lost 4 bases and 3 bases, there was a span of 8 bases. The germline V gene encodes CDR1 SGHRS and CDR2 YFSETQ. CDR3 length equals 14 residues. CDR3 in amino acids: CASSPGHGANVLTF. DNA for the CDR3: TGCGCCAGCAGCCCCGGTCATGGGGCCAACGTCCTGACTTTC.

CDR3 protein: CASSSLPGQGLSGELFF. As DNA, the CDR3 is TGTGCCAGTAGCTCGCTACCGGGACAGGGTTTATCCGGGGAGCTGTTTTTT. The V and J genes are TRBV19 and TRBJ2-2; 9 bases map to TRBD1. The V and J ends lost 6 bases and 6 bases, in that order; junction bases with no gene match: 14. Germline CDR1 reads LNHDA; CDR2 reads SQIVND (reference sequence). This CDR3 spans 17 amino acids.

This clonotype has a single count. The junction and the germline gene differ at one end; a read error may be behind it. The chain couples TRBV25-1 to TRBJ2-5; the match to TRBD1 covers 7 bases. CDR3 length equals 14 residues. Germline assignment: CDR1 MGHDK and CDR2 SYGVNS. The CDR3 nucleotides are TGTACCAGCAGTTACGGGACAGTCCAAGAGACCCAGTACTTC. This encodes CTSSYGTVQETQYF.

The V and J genes are TRBV20-1 and TRBJ1-3, with no clear D. This CDR3 is built from 13 residues. V was shortened by 0 bases and J by 3 bases, with 6 bases between the two germline ends. Germline-derived CDR1 and CDR2 are DFQATT and SNEGSKA (reference sequence). CDR3 DNA: TGCAGTGCTAGAGATAGAGGTGGAAACACCATATATTTT. Translation gives CSARDRGGNTIYF.

The rearrangement joins TRBV19 to TRBJ2-6, with TRBD1 identical over 9 bases. Losses at the gene ends were 8 bases for V and 2 bases for J; bases not matched to a gene: 1. The CDR3 length is 14 residues. Looked up from germline, CDR1 is LNHDA and CDR2 is SQIVND (reference sequence). DNA for the CDR3: TGTGCCAGTTGGGACAGGGCTGGGGCCAACGTCCTGACTTTC. It codes for CASWDRAGANVLTF.

This clonotype was counted between two and nine times. V gene TRBV7-2 combines with J gene TRBJ1-3, with D unclear. The CDR3 length is 17 residues. The germline V and J ends were trimmed by 5 bases and 0 bases, with 17 bases remaining between them. Germline V gives CDR1 SGHTA, CDR2 FQGNSA. The CDR3 bases are TGTGCCAGCAGCCCCTCCGGGTCCTCAATCTCTGGAAACACCATATATTTT. Translated: CASSPSGSSISGNTIYF.

This clonotype was seen more than once but under ten times. With a much larger clone just one base away, this may be a read error. V gene TRBV20-1 combines with J gene TRBJ2-5; 7 nucleotides agree with TRBD1. The CDR3 totals 16 residues. Per germline, CDR1 DFQATT and CDR2 SNEGSKA (reference sequence). The CDR3 protein is CSARDGLDRDQEAQYF. The CDR3 region has the DNA TGCAGTGCTAGAGACGGATTAGACAGGGACCAAGAGGCCCAGTACTTC.

Ten or more counts support this clonotype. V is TRBV3-1 and J is TRBJ1-2; D possibly corresponds to TRBD1 (6 bases). Germline V lookup: CDR1 LGHDT, CDR2 YNNKEL (reference sequence). CDR3 size: 12 residues. The V and J ends lost 1 base and 6 bases respectively, with 6 bases between them. This CDR3 is CASSQAGDGYTF. The CDR3 nucleotides are TGTGCCAGCAGCCAAGCAGGGGATGGCTACACCTTC.

This clonotype was counted at least ten times. The CDR3, as DNA: TGTGCCAGCAGCCCAACTCAGGGTTACCTGAATTCACCCCTCCACTTT. Amino acids: CASSPTQGYLNSPLHF. V and J are TRBV9 and TRBJ1-6; D is possibly TRBD1 (5 bases). There are 16 residues in the CDR3. V was trimmed by 4 bases and J by 7 bases, leaving 18 bases between them. Germline CDR1 SGDLS, CDR2 YYNGEE.

In the case of this clonotype: The junction and the germline gene differ at one end; a read error may be behind it. The chain couples TRBV10-3 to TRBJ1-2; TRBD1 is a possible D gene (5 bases). Germline CDR1 is ENHRY and CDR2 is SYGVKD. The CDR3 totals 14 residues. The CDR3 sequence is CASSGGTYQGGYTF. CDR3 sequence (DNA): TGTGCCAGCAGTGGAGGGACCTACCAAGGGGGCTACACCTTC.

This clonotype was counted at least ten times. Germline and junction disagree at one end, which may indicate a read error. J is TRBJ1-5 and V is TRBV10-3; D unresolved. Per the germline V gene, CDR1 is ENHRY and CDR2 is SYGVKD. This CDR3 is 14 amino acids long. The CDR3 reads CASSYSGSNQPQHF. In DNA form, the CDR3 reads TGTGCCAGCAGTTACTCAGGTAGCAATCAGCCCCAGCATTTT.

Many counts were recorded for this clonotype. The chain has TRBV25-1 and TRBJ1-6; no definite D call. Germline CDR1 is MGHDK and CDR2 is SYGVNS. The CDR3 runs to 14 residues. Trimming shortened V by 4 bases and J by 9 bases, and 13 bases separated the two germline ends. CDR3 in DNA: TGTGCCAGCAGTGGGCTTCCGGGGAGTTCACCCCTCCACTTT. Its protein product is CASSGLPGSSPLHF.

The V call is TRBV20-1, the J call TRBJ1-2; TRBD1 matches 7 bases. Looked up from germline, CDR1 is DFQATT and CDR2 is SNEGSKA (reference sequence). J was trimmed by 4 bases and V by 6 bases; bases with no gene match: 8. CDR3 length: 13 residues. Here the CDR3 reads CSAAGTAVYGYTF. CDR3 nucleotides: TGCAGTGCGGCAGGGACAGCTGTCTATGGCTACACCTTC.

This clonotype has at least ten counts. This chain links TRBV6-5 with TRBJ2-5, with D perhaps assigned TRBD1 or TRBD2 (5 bases each). The CDR3 spans 14 residues. V lost 5 bases to trimming and J lost 9 bases, with 19 bases between them. The germline V gene has CDR1 MNHEY and CDR2 SVGAGI. CDR3 nucleotide sequence: TGTGCCAGCAGTGCGGACCCGGCCGGGGCGGCCCAGTACTTC. This gives the protein CASSADPAGAAQYF.

This clonotype was picked up many times. CDR3 sequence reads: CATSTFQGPRPYNEKLFF. The DNA for the CDR3 is TGTGCCACCAGCACCTTCCAGGGTCCTAGACCCTATAATGAAAAACTGTTTTTT. V usage is TRBV15 and J usage is TRBJ1-4; possible D gene TRBD1, 5 bases. CDR3 length: 18 residues. The germline V gene encodes CDR1 LNHNV and CDR2 YYDKDF (reference sequence). V lost 4 bases and J lost 4, with 22 bases in between. Variable domain in full (rest from reference TRBV15 and TRBJ1-4): DAMVIQNPRYQVTQFGKPVTLSCSQTLNHNVMYWYQQKSSQAPKLLFHYYDKDFNNEADTPDNFQSRRPNTSFCFLDIRSPGLGDTAMYLCATSTFQGPRPYNEKLFFGSGTQLSVL.

The chain carries TRBV7-9 and TRBJ2-7; maybe TRBD1 (5 bases). The germline gives CDR1 SEHNR, CDR2 FQNEAQ (reference sequence). The V and J ends lost 6 bases and 7 bases respectively, with 16 bases between them. The CDR3 consists of 13 residues. The CDR3 region has the DNA TGTGCCAGCAGGGGGCAGGGCTCTGGGGAGCAGTACTTC. Encoded protein: CASRGQGSGEQYF.

Points on this clonotype: Possible read error: a much larger clone is one base away. V usage is TRBV5-1 and J usage is TRBJ1-2; D not resolved. This CDR3 contains 14 residues. V was shortened by 0 bases and J by 6 bases, with 12 bases between the two germline ends. CDR1 SGHRS and CDR2 YFSETQ come from the germline V gene. The CDR3 bases are TGCGCCAGCAGCTTGGTATCAGGACGGCATGGCTACACCTTC. Its protein product is CASSLVSGRHGYTF.

About this clonotype itself: A much larger clone differs from this one at a single base, so this may be a read error. The V gene is TRBV15, the J gene TRBJ2-5; D not certain. The CDR3 is made up of 14 amino acids. CDR1 and CDR2 from the germline V gene are LNHNV and YYDKDF (reference sequence). In nucleotides, the CDR3 is TGTGCCACCAGCGGAGAAGAAATGCAAGAGACCCAGTACTTC. This gives the protein CATSGEEMQETQYF.